This TCR beta chain is drawn from a study of cytotoxic CD8 clonotypes in ibrutinib-treated CLL. Study-level information: In all, about a dozen patients were relapsed/refractory, some 14 were treatment-naive and around 17 were IGHV unmutated.

The V segment lost 8 bases and the J segment 7 bases; nucleotides outside the gene matches: 8. This CDR3 region has 15 residues. Germline V gives CDR1 SNHLY, CDR2 FYNNEI. Produced via immunoSEQ multiplex PCR; TCRdb's table is partial and in-frame only. Among under 300,000 clones listed, roughly three quarters were seen once. To note about this clone: Its antigen is not identified.

About 2.1 micrograms of genomic DNA (from cryopreserved PBMCs) were used for TCR beta libraries. Study-wide points: Against age-matched healthy donors, baseline clonality ran higher and tracked circulating CD8+ T-cell counts.

This sequence was found in a human donor with chronic lymphocytic leukemia. The V call is TRBV2, the J call TRBJ2-1; TRBD2 aligns across 13 bases. Sequenced here: PBMCs, sampled at disease progression, from a patient treated with ibrutinib. The CDR3: CASGGTSGTWNEQFF. The CDR3 DNA reads TGTGCCAGCGGGGGGACTAGCGGGACGTGGAATGAGCAGTTCTTC.